Included here is one TCR beta chain sequence, with context. Antigen unknown. These data originate in a study of T cell repertoires and HLA-DP antigens. The CDR3 spans 13 residues. Between the trimmed V and J ends, which lost 2 bases and 8 bases, there was a span of 10 bases. Germline V lookup: CDR1 SGHTA, CDR2 FQGTGA. Clones were read by immunoSEQ multiplex PCR, and TCRdb kept only the in-frame ones, dropping some. The sample shows over 100,000 clones, roughly 92% of them seen only once. The sequenced sample was CD4+ T cells from PBMCs. The chain combines TRBV7-3 with TRBJ2-1, with TRBD2 as a possible D gene (6 bases). The TCR originated in a woman between 18 and 29 years old in good health and CMV-seronegative. CDR3: CASSLGGGDEQFF. CDR3 coding DNA: TGTGCCAGCAGCTTAGGGGGAGGCGATGAGCAGTTCTTC. Based on the CDR3 plus reference TRBV7-3 and TRBJ2-1, the full variable domain is GAGVSQTPSNKVTEKGKYVELRCDPISGHTALYWYRQSLGQGPEFLIYFQGTGAADDSGLPNDRFFAVRPEGSVSTLKIQRTERGDSAVYLCASSLGGGDEQFFGPGTRLTVL.